This T cell receptor beta chain was sequenced during a study of shared T cell receptors in the human thymus. The germline V gene has CDR1 SGHDT and CDR2 YYEEEE. The CDR3 runs 17 residues. V was pared by 6 bases and J by 1 base, with 22 bases between. TCRdb's copy holds only in-frame clones and misses some; the assay was immunoSEQ multiplex PCR. The sample gives 700,000 or so clones, 70% to 90% of which show up once; 0.0095% to 0.013% is in the top ten. This sample also belongs to another study, concerning human thymus T cells.

The V call is TRBV5-6, the J call TRBJ1-1, with a weak D call TRBD1 (5 bases). Sequenced: thymocytes. The clonotype originates from a girl under two years old with a congenital heart defect. The CDR3 nucleotides read TGTGCCAGCACCCTGGGTGCCAGGGATTGGGGGAACACTGAAGCTTTCTTT. Translation: CASTLGARDWGNTEAFF.